These T cell receptor beta chains were read from a single sample in a study of sequential checkpoint blockade in melanoma. Produced via immunoSEQ multiplex PCR; TCRdb's table is partial and in-frame only. The sample holds about 13,000 clones, 21% seen once. The sequencing used tumor tissue (inferred from file names), collected from a patient given nivolumab and ipilimumab in sequence. All receptors derive from a human donor with melanoma. The CDR3 runs from the conserved cysteine through the conserved F or W. A D gene is named only where the DNA matches it firmly. Size tells how often a clone was seen (once, few, many) or the class of an expanded clone, and some rows leave it out.

clone size	V gene	D gene	J gene	CDR3 protein	CDR3 DNA
.	TRBV11-3	.	TRBJ2-4	CASSLGPGSNIQYF	TGTGCCAGCAGCTTAGGCCCGGGCTCAAACATTCAGTACTTC
.	TRBV6-1	.	TRBJ2-3	CASSEVADTQYF	TGTGCCAGCAGTGAAGTCGCAGATACGCAGTATTTT
.	TRBV10-3	.	TRBJ1-1	CAISEQVGGGKTEAFF	TGTGCCATCAGTGAGCAAGTAGGGGGGGGAAAAACTGAAGCTTTCTTT
.	TRBV19	.	TRBJ1-1	CASSINGLNTEAFF	TGTGCCAGTAGTATAAACGGCTTGAACACTGAAGCTTTCTTT
few	TRBV14	TRBD2	TRBJ2-1	CASSPYGTSGSYNEQFF	TGTGCCAGCAGCCCCTATGGGACTAGCGGGTCCTACAATGAGCAGTTCTTC
.	TRBV9	.	TRBJ1-1	CASNKYLGTEAFF	TGTGCCAGCAACAAGTATTTGGGGACTGAAGCTTTCTTT
.	TRBV11-3	TRBD1	TRBJ2-7	CASRPVTDRAHEQYF	TGTGCCAGCAGGCCAGTTACGGACAGGGCCCACGAGCAGTACTTC
few	TRBV23-1	.	TRBJ1-4	CASSKYQGEKLFF	TGCGCCAGCAGCAAGTACCAAGGGGAAAAACTGTTTTTT
many	TRBV6-8	.	TRBJ2-3	CASSYNPTDTQYF	TGTGCCAGCAGTTATAACCCCACAGATACGCAGTATTTT
few	TRBV23-1	.	TRBJ2-7	CASSPVGGGEQYF	TGCGCCAGCAGCCCGGTGGGGGGCGGCGAGCAGTACTTC
few	TRBV9	.	TRBJ2-7	CASSQDTYEQYF	TGTGCCAGCAGCCAAGACACCTACGAGCAGTACTTC
medium-sized	TRBV6-8	.	TRBJ2-2	CATPGSVTGELFF	TGTGCCACCCCGGGGAGTGTCACCGGGGAGCTGTTTTTT
.	TRBV6-8	.	TRBJ1-2	CASSDGPYGYTF	TGTGCCAGCAGTGACGGGCCGTATGGCTACACCTTC